This T cell receptor (beta chain) was sequenced during a study of blood T cell repertoires in COVID-19. Background on the study: COVID-19 samples collected from the United States, Italy and Spain covered acute and convalescent phases. T cells, B-cell-depleted T cells, or PBMCs supplied cDNA or gDNA.

Under the authors' procedure: Estimated nucleated cell counts came from reference gene primer amplification. The assay was immunoSEQ multiplex PCR, and TCRdb's table has in-frame clones only and misses some. V and J calls and clone size are given by that table; D and trimming were obtained from the DNA. There are around 70,000 clones in the sample; 80% to 90% occur only once, and under 13% lies in the top ten. This CDR3 region has 16 residues. V was trimmed by 4 bases and J by 5 bases, leaving 17 bases between them. Germline V gene data show CDR1 as LNHDA and CDR2 as SQIVND (reference sequence). The sequenced sample was peripheral blood. The TCR sequence derives from a woman aged 18-35 years with acute or convalescent COVID-19. The gene calls are TRBV19 and TRBJ2-2; possibly TRBD2 for D (6 bases). CDR3 nucleotides: TGTGCCAGTAGTAGGCGTGGGCTAGCGAGAACCGGGGAGCTGTTTTTT. Its protein product is CASSRRGLARTGELFF. The full variable domain, its missing parts supplied by reference TRBV19 and TRBJ2-2, is DGGITQSPKYLFRKEGQNVTLSCEQNLNHDAMYWYRQDPGQGLRLIYYSQIVNDFQKGDIAEGYSVSREKKESFPLTVTSAQKNPTAFYLCASSRRGLARTGELFFGEGSRLTVL.